These 14 T cell receptor beta chains came from one sample sequenced in a study of blood T cells in healthy people across ages (dated by TCRdb to 2015 to 2017). The library was produced with 5' RACE. Sequencing relied on an Illumina HiSeq 2500. A second PCR of roughly 6 to 11 cycles was run with a J-beta primer mix and a sample-barcoded 5' primer. The public reads were reanalyzed by TCRdb: fastp trimming at Q25, MiXCR alignment, in-frame beta chains only. Rows are unified per CDR3 protein, each entry keeping the most common DNA and genes. Present in this sample are about 730,000 distinct CDR3 sequences, 43% of which were seen just once. The top ten hold more than 20% of the sample. Sequenced material: blood. These TCRs come from a woman aged 55 to 70 in good health.

This clonotype was detected many times. V and J are TRBV9 and TRBJ2-4; 12 bases fit TRBD2. The CDR3 length is 16 residues. Germline CDR1 and CDR2: SGDLS and YYNGEE. V lost 1 base, J lost 6 bases, and 5 bases stayed unmatched. The CDR3 sequence is CASSVLAGGSTNIQYF. For the CDR3, the DNA is TGTGCCAGCAGCGTACTAGCGGGAGGGAGTACAAACATTCAGTACTTC. Combining the CDR3 with reference TRBV9 and TRBJ2-4 gives the whole variable domain DSGVTQTPKHLITATGQRVTLRCSPRSGDLSVYWYQQSLDQGLQFLIQYYNGEERAKGNILERFSAQQFPDLHSELNLSSLELGDSALYFCASSVLAGGSTNIQYFGAGTRLSVL.

This clonotype was seen at least ten times. The chain has TRBV9 and TRBJ2-7; D gene ambiguous. Germline CDR1 SGDLS, CDR2 YYNGEE. This CDR3 has 13 residues. V was shortened by 0 bases and J by 6 bases, with 10 bases between the two germline ends. The CDR3 here is CASSVDVGGEQYF. In nucleotides, the CDR3 is TGTGCCAGCAGCGTAGATGTGGGTGGCGAGCAGTACTTC.

The table lists this clonotype with a few counts. This sequence joins TRBV20-1 and TRBJ2-1, with TRBD1 matching 10 bases. From germline, CDR1 is DFQATT and CDR2 SNEGSKA (reference sequence). Unmatched junction bases numbered 6, after V lost 5 bases and J lost 8 bases. The CDR3 is 13 amino acids. This CDR3 is CSAPGQGVYEQFF. In DNA form, the CDR3 reads TGCAGTGCTCCAGGACAGGGGGTTTATGAGCAGTTCTTC.

V usage is TRBV21-1 and J usage is TRBJ2-2; TRBD1, as called in the table, went unchecked against the DNA. TRBV21-1 is marked as a pseudogene. This CDR3 has 15 amino acids. The CDR3 bases are TGTGCCAGCACCTGGGACAGGGCATGGACCGGGGAGCTGTTTTTT. Translated: CASTWDRAWTGELFF.

The V call is TRBV7-2, the J call TRBJ1-1; 9 bases are shared with TRBD1. Trimming took 4 bases from V and 4 from J; bases not matched to a gene: 10. The CDR3 length is 16 residues. Looked up from germline, CDR1 is SGHTA and CDR2 is FQGNSA. CDR3 nucleotides: TGTGCCAGCAGCTCAGCGGCACAGGGGGCTTTCACTGAAGCTTTCTTT. Encoded protein: CASSSAAQGAFTEAFF.

The V gene is TRBV20-1, the J gene TRBJ1-1; possible D gene TRBD1, 5 bases. V lost 3 bases and J lost 0, with 14 bases in between. CDR1 is DFQATT and CDR2 is SNEGSKA in the germline V gene (reference sequence). CDR3 size: 15 residues. The CDR3 protein is CSASAKKDMNTEAFF. The CDR3 DNA is TGCAGTGCTAGCGCGAAAAAGGACATGAACACTGAAGCTTTCTTT.

The chain uses TRBV15 and TRBJ2-5; TRBD2 agrees at 7 bases. Germline lookup yields CDR1 LNHNV and CDR2 YYDKDF (reference sequence). The V segment lost 4 bases and the J segment 11 bases; nucleotides outside the gene matches: 16. The CDR3 has 15 amino acids. The CDR3 coding sequence is TGTGCCACCAGCAAGGCGCGGGAGTCTATCAATGAGCAGTACTTC. Protein: CATSKARESINEQYF.

The rearrangement uses TRBV9 and TRBJ2-1, with 9 bases that match TRBD2. V shed 4 bases and J 4 bases; nucleotides not matched to a gene: 12. CDR3 length: 17 residues. CDR1 and CDR2 (germline): SGDLS, YYNGEE. The CDR3, as DNA: TGTGCCAGCAGCCGTAGAGTCCAGACTAGCGGTTACAATGAGCAGTTCTTC. Translation: CASSRRVQTSGYNEQFF.

Concerning this clonotype: A much more abundant neighbour one base away suggests this may be a read error. V usage is TRBV4-2 and J usage is TRBJ2-5; TRBD2 aligns across 7 bases. The CDR3 has 17 residues. Germline CDR1 is LGHNA and CDR2 is YNFKEQ. Trimming took 1 base from V and 11 from J; bases not matched to a gene: 19. The CDR3 bases are TGTGCCAGCAGCCAAGGGTTGGGGCGGGAGCCAGACAATGAGCAGTACTTC. Translated, it gives CASSQGLGREPDNEQYF.

This chain connects TRBV28 to TRBJ1-4; 7 bases map to TRBD1. Trimming took 6 bases from V and 5 from J; bases not matched to a gene: 6. CDR3 length equals 14 residues. The V gene's germline CDR1 is MDHEN and CDR2 SYDVKM. CDR3 bases: TGTGCCAGCAGGGAACAGGGGCGGAATGAAAAACTGTTTTTT. This codes for CASREQGRNEKLFF.

Ten or more counts support this clonotype. This rearrangement joins TRBV29-1 to TRBJ2-3; D unclear. The CDR3 totals 13 residues. V lost 3 bases, J lost 2 bases, and 9 bases lay in between. Germline V lookup: CDR1 SQVTM, CDR2 ANQGSEA. CDR3 nucleotide sequence: TGCAGCGTTGAGCGGCAGATCACAGATACGCAGTATTTT. As protein: CSVERQITDTQYF.

This clonotype was recorded a few times. The chain employs TRBV6-5 and TRBJ2-7, with unresolved D. Trimming took off 0 bases at V and 1 base at J, with 13 bases between the two ends. The CDR3 totals 16 residues. Looked up from germline, CDR1 is MNHEY and CDR2 is SVGAGI. The CDR3 DNA sequence: TGTGCCAGCAGTTACTCGTCCGCGGTCGGTTCCTACGAGCAGTACTTC. Translated, it gives CASSYSSAVGSYEQYF.

With regard to this clonotype: One end of the junction fails to match germline, which may point to a read error. The rearrangement joins TRBV12-3 or TRBV12-4 to TRBJ2-3; 10 positions match TRBD2. The CDR3 is 13 residues long. This CDR3 is CACRWTSGDTQYF. CDR3 sequence (DNA): TGTGCCTGCAGATGGACTAGCGGAGATACGCAGTATTTT.

The chain uses TRBV6-6 and TRBJ2-7; TRBD2 aligns across 7 bases. V lost 6 bases, J lost 0 bases, and 5 bases stayed unmatched. Germline CDR1 MNHNY, CDR2 SVGAGI (reference sequence). The CDR3 has 14 residues. The CDR3 region is CASRPSGTSYEQYF. CDR3 coding DNA: TGTGCCAGCAGACCCAGCGGGACCTCCTACGAGCAGTACTTC.